This T cell receptor beta chain comes out of a study of Ad26.COV2.S vaccination and SARS-CoV-2 variants. In the study overall: The donor participated in the COV1001 trial, in its Ad26.COV2.S arm.

Details on this clone: Its antigen is unknown.

V dropped 6 bases and J dropped 0 bases, with 12 bases sitting between them. The CDR3 covers 15 residues. Study-wide results and caveats: Overall T cell responses may have been underestimated by the analyses of TCR breadth and depth.

Treatment described: roughly 18 received Ad26.COV2.S at low or high dose, single or two shots; 5 received placebo; per-sample allocation not given. At day 63 after the first vaccine or placebo injection, samples were drawn. Generated by immunoSEQ multiplex PCR, the TCRdb table keeps only in-frame clones and is missing some. The table has around 300,000 clones, about 90% seen once. The sequence came from a person aged 18-60 years who received the Ad26.COV2.S COVID-19 vaccine or a placebo. Sequenced here: peripheral blood, sampled in a trial of Ad26.COV2.S vaccine versus placebo. The rearrangement links TRBV23-1 to TRBJ1-5, with D perhaps matching TRBD1 (5 bases). TRBV23-1 is an open reading frame, and its role is uncertain. CDR3 nucleotide sequence: TGCGCCAGCAGACGCAAAGGGGATAGCAATCAGCCCCAGCATTTT. It encodes CASRRKGDSNQPQHF.